This paragraph reports one TCR beta chain. Its antigen is currently not known. The record has no base qualities; no much larger clone is one base away. This record belongs to a study of shared clonotypes between healthy human individuals (dated by TCRdb to the early 2020s). About the investigation overall: Two women and three men aged 18 to 49 years were included in the cohort. Leukapheresis yielded between about 0.85 and 9 billion PBMCs per donor. Different laboratories and diverse techniques were used to prepare libraries and sequence TCR repertoires, to increase sequencing depth and limit assay-specific biases. For each donor, three plates each were used for CD4 naive and CD4 memory, two plates were used for CD8 naive, and one plate was used for CD8 memory. The study deeply sequenced blood TCR repertoires of five healthy adults to estimate repertoire size and the extent of clonotype sharing between individuals.

The germline V end is reduced by 5 bases and the J end by 5 bases; junction bases left unmatched: 8. Including the terminal cysteine and phenylalanine, the CDR3 comprises 15 residues. Only the CDR3 part of the read is kept: 45 bases, read in frame from the first base. As encoded in the germline V gene, CDR1 is SGHVS while CDR2 is FNYEAQ. Results and caveats for the whole study, not just this receptor: Incomplete sequencing was indicated by rarefaction of sorted-subset datasets, despite the large sequencing depth. Sampling was restricted to blood, and TCR repertoires in tissues likely differ from the TCR repertoires found in blood. Based on pairwise subsampling, the degree of clonotype sharing among donors was expected to be affected by sequencing depth. Naive subsets generally had larger estimated clonotype richness than memory subsets did. About 5% of naive CD4, 3% to 4% of naive CD8, 2.3% of memory CD4, and 0.35% to 0.4% of memory CD8 clonotypes were shared across a few donors. The small number of donors limited the genetic and exposure-history diversity represented. Compared with non-shared clonotypes, clonotypes shared by all four sorted-subset donors had higher generation probabilities.

Using the deep immunoSEQ assay, multiplex PCR amplified TCR CDR3 regions from genomic DNA. For each cell subset, the extracted genomic DNA was distributed evenly across all wells of several immunoSEQ 96-well plates, and each plate served as one replicate. For sorted subsets, about 200 ng genomic DNA, equal to tens of thousands of T cell genomes, was loaded into each replicate PCR. The purified libraries were quantified using a Qubit 3.0 fluorometer, sized with a Bioanalyzer 2100, and then quantified again using the KAPA Library Quantification kit. Each immunoSEQ 96-well plate was sequenced on its own single-read 150-cycle Illumina NextSeq 550 flow cell. For the original study's pipeline: Because only junctional sequences without quality scores were contained in the immunoSEQ output, filtering matching that applied to full-length reads could not be performed. To assign V/J genes and CDR3, sequences were annotated against IMGT germline references using PyIR, a Python wrapper for IgBLAST v1.9. Any read was removed if the V/J assignment was weak (E-value above 1e-6), the CDR3 was missing, or the read contained stop codons, out-of-frame junctions, or ambiguous translated residues. V3J clonotypes were defined as sequences sharing the same inferred V gene, J gene, and CDR3 amino acid sequence. To compute the percentage overlap between repertoires, the number of shared unique clonotypes was divided by the size of the smaller repertoire. RTK rarefaction, the Chao1 estimator, and Recon v2.1 estimates of unobserved clonotypes were used to assess repertoire richness. For all TCRbeta clonotypes obtained by the gDNA method from a handful of donors, generation probabilities were computed with OLGA. As stored in TCRdb, this immuneACCESS dataset retains in-frame rearrangements with V and J assigned. A fraction of the clones does not appear; measured against another copy, unresolved V genes explain less than half of the discrepancy, and the remainder lacks a known reason. V and J calls and clone size follow that table, whereas D and trimming were derived from the DNA. The sample profile shows about 1.5 million clones; roughly 98% of them were found once. The ten most abundant clones make up 0.4% to 0.45% of the sample.

Healthy HIV-negative adults with no recently reported acute infections or vaccinations were included as donors. Only Caucasian adults living in Nashville, Tennessee, USA were represented among the donors. CD4+ T cells were enriched by magnetic negative selection; naive cells were then positively selected on CD45RA, and the negative fraction formed the memory subset. Blood was obtained by leukapheresis, after which PBMCs were separated by Ficoll-Histopaque density gradient centrifugation and cryopreserved in liquid nitrogen vapor phase. Analytical flow cytometry was used to check the purity and quantity of every magnetically sorted T cell population. From each sorted fraction, genomic DNA was isolated and quantified by UV absorbance on a Nanodrop 2000c.

The chain couples TRBV7-6 to TRBJ2-3; the central 9 bases match TRBD2. The sequenced material came from naive CD4+ T cells sorted from blood. This sample's cell subset or site label indicates: CD45RA+ positively selected. The sequence was obtained from a man younger than 40 in good health. CDR3 loop: CASSITSGRVDTQYF. The bases are TGTGCCAGCAGCATAACTAGCGGGCGGGTAGATACGCAGTATTTT.